The present T cell receptor (beta chain) was sequenced within a study of T cell responses to AZD1222 COVID-19 vaccine. Only in-frame clones appear in the TCRdb table, and some are missing; sequencing was by immunoSEQ multiplex PCR. The sample yields approximately 100,000 clones, approximately 89% seen once. The CDR3 spans 13 residues. This TCR derives from an adult in good health. This chain links TRBV21-1 with TRBJ1-6. TRBV21-1 is flagged as a pseudogene. Sequencing was performed on peripheral blood, taken on day 0 of AZD1222 vaccination. The CDR3 DNA is TGTGCCAGCAGTGGGAGGATTAATTCACCCCTCCACTTT. It specifies CASSGRINSPLHF.